By share of the sample, the clone carrying this T cell receptor beta chain is medium-sized. The data stem from a study of T cell repertoires in aging, cancer and after chemotherapy. Study as a whole: The full dataset contained 9.1 million or so TCR reads.

Amplification of TCR beta used genomic DNA extracted from peripheral blood. The germline CDR1 and CDR2 sequences are MRHNA and SNTAGT. CDR3 length: 14 residues. The V gene lost 0 bases and the J gene lost 4 bases, with 9 bases spanning the gap. A mixed TRB-A/B primer pool amplified rearranged TRB by multiplex touch-down PCR. A single record per CDR3 protein comes from TCRdb applying MiXCR to the multiplex PCR reads. This table has 2,000 to 2,500 distinct CDR3 sequences, roughly 25% appearing once. This sequence originates from a human donor with a solid tumor. The sample was blood. The rearrangement links TRBV6-4 to TRBJ1-1; maybe TRBD1 (5 bases). The CDR3 loop is CASSDSSRATEAFF. As DNA, the CDR3 is TGTGCCAGCAGTGACTCGTCCAGGGCCACTGAAGCTTTCTTT.